Listed here is a single T cell receptor beta chain. This clone was observed a few times. The antigen it recognizes is unknown. No much larger clonotype is one base removed from it; base qualities were not supplied. Participants in the prospective study were aged roughly 18 to 89 years, lived in 20 to 30 United States geographic areas, and enrolled through a virtual design. To assign participants to cohorts, the prospective study relied on clinical history that participants themselves reported in a screening survey and a study questionnaire. A participant counted as exposed if, within 2 weeks of entering the study, that participant had been in contact with someone who had a PCR-confirmed or clinician-diagnosed COVID-19 case. In the prospective study, whole blood, serum and a nasopharyngeal or oropharyngeal swab were collected from each participant by mobile phlebotomists. Prospective study participants could optionally give additional blood draws and questionnaires over an approximately two-month period. Before DNA extraction, prospective study blood samples were shipped either frozen or at room temperature.

This sample was taken from a study of blood T cell repertoires in COVID-19 (dated by TCRdb to 2020 to 2022). General notes on the study: Samples covering the acute and convalescent phases of COVID-19 were provided by collaborators in the United States, Italy and Spain. The repertoires were released in a freely available public database meant as a resource for research on the immune response to SARS-CoV-2. Deeply sampled blood TCRbeta repertoires from subjects exposed to, actively infected with, or recovered from COVID-19 were included in the dataset. The material from the prospective study consisted of cDNA or gDNA derived from T cells, B-cell-depleted T cells, or PBMCs. Where HLA class I and class II types were available, the types were taken from metadata supplied by the sample provider, not from assay-based typing. The sample metadata nearly always contained a de-identified subject ID, COVID-19 status, age in years and sex. Samples were obtained from the ongoing ImmuneRACE study (first 160 participants) and from 1,254 subjects provided by 6 global collaborators. Overall study outcomes, separate from this receptor: The amount of clinical and demographic metadata varied by source and participant and was provided uncurated.

TCRbeta CDR3 regions were amplified from genomic DNA using the immunoSEQ Assay, a bias-controlled multiplex PCR. The original pipeline was this. Nucleated cell counts per sample were estimated from amplification of reference gene primers within the assay. Sequence reads were collapsed and filtered to measure the absolute abundance of every unique TCRbeta CDR3 rearrangement. For each sample, productive Simpson clonality was calculated as the square root of Simpson's diversity index over productive rearrangements. Imported from immuneACCESS, the table was reduced by TCRdb to in-frame sequences with V and J called. These copies leave out some clones; in studies compared against another copy, an unresolved V gene accounts for under half, and the cause of the remainder is not known. V and J calls and clone size follow that table, whereas D and trimming were derived from the DNA. The sample contains hundreds of thousands of clones, about 85% of them found a single time. Under 2% of the sample belongs to the ten largest clones.

The specimen sequenced was PBMCs or T cells enriched from blood (not recorded which). This clonotype originated in a woman in her twenties or thirties who had been exposed to COVID-19.

The DNA is TGTGCCAGCAGTGAACTAGCGGCCGAGCAGTACTTC. Its protein reads: CASSELAAEQYF. The chain is encoded by TRBV6-1 joined to TRBJ2-7; 7 of the junction bases match TRBD2. Including cysteine and phenylalanine, the CDR3 has 12 amino acids. Just the 36-base CDR3 DNA is kept, in frame starting at base 1. Germline trimming amounts to 2 bases on V and 6 bases on J, with 1 as the count of junction bases outside the gene matches. The CDR1 and CDR2 encoded by the germline V gene are MNHNS and SASEGT.